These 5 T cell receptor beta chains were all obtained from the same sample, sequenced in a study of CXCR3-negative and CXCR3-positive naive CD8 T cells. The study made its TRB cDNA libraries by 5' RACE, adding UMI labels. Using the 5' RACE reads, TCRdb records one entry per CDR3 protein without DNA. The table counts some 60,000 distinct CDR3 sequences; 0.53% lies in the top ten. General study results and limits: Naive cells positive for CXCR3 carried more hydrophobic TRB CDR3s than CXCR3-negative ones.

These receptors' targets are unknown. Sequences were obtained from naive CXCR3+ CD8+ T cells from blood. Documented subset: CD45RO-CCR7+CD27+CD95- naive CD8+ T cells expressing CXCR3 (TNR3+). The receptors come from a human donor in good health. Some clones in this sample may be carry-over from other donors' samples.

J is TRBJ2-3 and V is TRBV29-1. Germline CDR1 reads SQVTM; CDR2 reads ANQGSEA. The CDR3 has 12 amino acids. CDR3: CSVVASTDTQYF.

The CDR3 loop is CASSLGLTQYF. The chain couples TRBV7-9 to TRBJ2-3. Looked up from germline, CDR1 is SEHNR and CDR2 is FQNEAQ (reference sequence). The CDR3 covers 11 residues.

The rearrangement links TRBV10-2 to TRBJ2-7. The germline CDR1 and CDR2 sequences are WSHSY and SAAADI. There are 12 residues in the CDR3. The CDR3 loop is CASTDRSDEQYF.

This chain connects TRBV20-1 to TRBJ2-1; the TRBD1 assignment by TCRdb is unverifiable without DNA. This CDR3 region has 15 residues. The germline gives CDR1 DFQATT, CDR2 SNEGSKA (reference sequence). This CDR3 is CSARDPGTQHNEQFF.

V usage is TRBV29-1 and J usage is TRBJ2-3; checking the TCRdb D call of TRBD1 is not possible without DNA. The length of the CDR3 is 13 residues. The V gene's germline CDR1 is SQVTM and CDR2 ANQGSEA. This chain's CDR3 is CSVEAGVTDTQYF.